The T cell receptor beta chain described here comes from a study of cytomegalovirus exposure and HLA in healthy donors. Study findings and constraints: It was around 160 TCR beta chains that were listed as cytomegalovirus-associated. The study found most TCR sequences rare, yet found some public TCRs in many donors. First-cohort TCR clusters were later found to tend to co-occur in the 120 or so validation repertoires.

This clone appeared a few times. Its antigen remains unidentified. The assay was immunoSEQ multiplex PCR, and TCRdb's table has in-frame clones only and misses some. Among approximately 300,000 clones, around 86% were seen once, and the ten largest hold around 0.84%. V shed 3 bases and J shed 3 bases, with 8 bases lying between them. The CDR3 runs 14 residues. CDR1 and CDR2 (germline): MNHNS, SASEGT. The chain carries TRBV6-1 and TRBJ1-4, with D possibly matching TRBD1 (5 bases). The receptor's source is a woman between 18 and 30 years old in good health and CMV-seronegative. The sample taken for sequencing was PBMCs. CDR3 DNA: TGTGCCAGCAGTGAGCAGGGTGCTAATGAAAAACTGTTTTTT. Its protein product is CASSEQGANEKLFF.